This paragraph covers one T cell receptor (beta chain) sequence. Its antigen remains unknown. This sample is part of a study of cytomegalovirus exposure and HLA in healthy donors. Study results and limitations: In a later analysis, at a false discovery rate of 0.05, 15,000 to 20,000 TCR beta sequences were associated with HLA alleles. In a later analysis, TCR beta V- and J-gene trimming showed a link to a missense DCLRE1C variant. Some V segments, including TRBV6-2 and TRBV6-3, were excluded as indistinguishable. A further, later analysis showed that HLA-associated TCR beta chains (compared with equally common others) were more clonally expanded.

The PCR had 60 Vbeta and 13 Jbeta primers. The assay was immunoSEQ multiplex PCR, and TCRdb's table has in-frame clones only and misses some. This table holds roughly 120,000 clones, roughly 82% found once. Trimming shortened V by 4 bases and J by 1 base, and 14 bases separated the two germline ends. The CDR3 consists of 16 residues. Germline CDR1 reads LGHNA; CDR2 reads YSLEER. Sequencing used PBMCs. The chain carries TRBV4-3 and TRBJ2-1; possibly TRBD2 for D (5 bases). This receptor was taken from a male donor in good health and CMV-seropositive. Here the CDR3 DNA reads TGCGCCAGCAGCCGCGGACGAGGGAGTTCCTACAATGAGCAGTTCTTC. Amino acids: CASSRGRGSSYNEQFF.